This is a list of T cell receptor beta chains from one sample in a study of cytomegalovirus exposure and HLA in healthy donors. Sequencing was performed with immunoSEQ multiplex PCR; in TCRdb, only in-frame clones are kept and a portion is missing. This table has some 150,000 clones, approximately 74% appearing once. Sequenced material: PBMCs. These receptors were collected from a woman aged 25 to 39 in good health and CMV-seronegative. CDR3s leave out the opening cysteine and the closing phenylalanine or tryptophan. Size is omitted from some rows. Given values are once, few, many or a class for expanded clones.

length | size | V | CDR3
10 | - | TRBV30 | AWNRDTNEQY
14 | - | TRBV28 | ASSPSPRPLYNEQF
14 | - | TRBV9 | ASSVEGGASGWEQF
13 | - | TRBV19 | ASRQRGAPYNEQF
14 | - | TRBV4-2 | ASSPGVGQGGNTIY
11 | - | TRBV30 | AWSVRRDTEAF
16 | - | TRBV5-3 | ARSRLRTSGVPTDTQY
11 | - | TRBV5-1 | ASSLADRAEQF
14 | - | TRBV28 | ASSSSSGSSYNEQF
12 | - | TRBV5-1 | ASSLGIRGTEAF
12 | few | TRBV28 | ASGRVVGNTEAF
11 | few | TRBV5-6 | ASSNNRGTEAF
11 | - | TRBV28 | ASSRYSSYGYT
13 | - | TRBV28 | ASSSPGGATYEQY
14 | - | TRBV19 | ASSIWGSSSTDTQY
13 | - | TRBV7-2 | ASSLEAGNTGELF
13 | - | TRBV9 | ASSALRDSHNEQF
11 | once | TRBV28 | ASSLAGPYEQY
13 | - | TRBV5-4 | ASSSQNRLQETQY
13 | - | TRBV7-6 | ASSLGSGGADTQY
13 | - | TRBV19 | ASSIGTSGSVTQY
11 | - | TRBV28 | ASRGLTTYEQY
12 | - | TRBV30 | AWSVLAGAYEQY
9 | - | TRBV9 | ASGGTHGYT
13 | few | TRBV10-3 | AISGDLQGAVGYT
14 | - | TRBV7-9 | ASSGRVPLQNSPLH
14 | - | TRBV5-1 | ASSLGTQGARTEAF
12 | - | TRBV2 | ASSEKQLQETQY
11 | - | TRBV19 | ASSRQGATEAF
11 | many | TRBV7-9 | ASSGQLNYGYT
13 | - | TRBV19 | ASSILTGLRSPLH
13 | - | TRBV19 | ASSILADRADTQY
11 | - | TRBV7-6 | ASSLGLSDTQY
16 | few | TRBV6-1 | ASSEILGSFTTNQPQH
14 | - | TRBV4-3 | ASSLLGTGYLYEQF
13 | few | TRBV5-5 | ASSLAGGGTYEQY
13 | - | TRBV5-1 | ASSWSGGPSNEQF
11 | - | TRBV7-2 | ASSGGPTVSQH
14 | - | TRBV15 | ATSRVRPGQGEPQH
12 | once | TRBV5-1 | ASSTAPVNTEAF
13 | - | TRBV7-3 | ASSLVPGIKKTQY
12 | - | TRBV28 | ASNSGTGFYEQY
12 | - | TRBV5-6 | VSSFKAGNQPQH
15 | few | TRBV5-6 | ASSFRRGQGSTDTQY
11 | - | TRBV30 | AWRGSYNSPLH
12 | - | TRBV13 | ASSLGRGATGAF
12 | - | TRBV4-1 | ASSQEGLSYGYT
11 | few | TRBV7-3 | ASSLLRYNEQF
15 | - | TRBV7-3 | ASRSRPTSTGANVLT
13 | - | TRBV7-9 | ASSLIATSTDTQY
14 | - | TRBV29-1 | SVEDHGTGGLYEQY
9 | - | TRBV7-9 | ASSLSYGYT
10 | - | TRBV29-1 | SISSGNNEQF
14 | - | TRBV6-5 | ASSYSAPGGTGELF
14 | - | TRBV7-3 | ASSSRAGGRTGELF
18 | - | TRBV27 | ASSFSPMRRGMSSYNEQF
12 | - | TRBV4-3 | ASRRGLDTGELF